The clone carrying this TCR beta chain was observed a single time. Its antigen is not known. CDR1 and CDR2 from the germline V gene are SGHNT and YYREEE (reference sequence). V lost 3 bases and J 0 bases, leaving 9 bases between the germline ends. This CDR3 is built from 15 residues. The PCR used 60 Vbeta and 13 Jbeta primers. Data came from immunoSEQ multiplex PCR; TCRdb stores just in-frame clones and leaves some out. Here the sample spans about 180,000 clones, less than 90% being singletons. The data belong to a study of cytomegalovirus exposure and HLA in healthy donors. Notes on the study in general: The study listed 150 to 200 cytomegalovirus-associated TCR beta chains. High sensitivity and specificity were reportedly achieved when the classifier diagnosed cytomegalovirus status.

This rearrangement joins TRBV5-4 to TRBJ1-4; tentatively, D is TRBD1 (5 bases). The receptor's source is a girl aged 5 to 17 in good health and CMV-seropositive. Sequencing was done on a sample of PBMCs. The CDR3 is CASSSKGTTNEKLFF. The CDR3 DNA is TGTGCCAGCAGCTCCAAGGGGACAACTAATGAAAAACTGTTTTTT.